These 11 T cell receptor beta chains were all obtained from the same sample, sequenced in a study of vaccination and CD4 T cells after COVID-19. At the Johns Hopkins FTIC core, DNA taken from cultured CD4+ T cells was sequenced by way of the Oncomine TCR Beta short-read assay. TCRdb itself ran the PCR reads through MiXCR, one entry per CDR3 protein. The sample lists around 12,000 distinct CDR3 sequences, roughly half occurring once. Their specific antigens are unknown. Treatment defined: roughly ten-day PBMC culture with coronavirus spike peptide pools or control peptides (ViraFEST assay). Sequencing used CD4+ T cells from blood, cultured in vitro. These receptors all stem from a human donor who had recovered from COVID-19.

This clonotype was observed a few times. V usage is TRBV6-2 or TRBV6-3 and J usage is TRBJ1-5; D is uncertain. V lost 2 bases to trimming and J lost 1 base, with 6 bases between them. The CDR3 length is 14 residues. The germline CDR1 and CDR2 sequences are MNHEY and SVGEGT. The DNA of the CDR3 is TGTGCCAGCAGTTACGGCGCCAGCAATCAGCCCCAGCATTTT. Its protein product is CASSYGASNQPQHF.

The V gene is TRBV5-1, the J gene TRBJ2-6; perhaps TRBD2 as D (5 bases). Germline CDR1 SGHRS, CDR2 YFSETQ. V was cut by 4 bases and J by 4 bases, with 12 bases left in between. There are 15 residues in the CDR3. The CDR3 DNA sequence: TGCGCCAGCAGCGAAAGGAGAGGGGGGGCCAACGTCCTGACTTTC. Translation: CASSERRGGANVLTF.

This clonotype was counted a single time. This chain connects TRBV18 to TRBJ2-6, with TRBD1 matching over 8 bases. The CDR3 runs 16 residues. The V gene's germline CDR1 is KGHSH and CDR2 LQKENI. V was pared by 3 bases and J by 4 bases, with 5 bases of the junction left unmatched. CDR3: CASSPRTGPGANVLTF. In DNA form, the CDR3 reads TGTGCCAGCTCACCTAGGACAGGGCCAGGGGCCAACGTCCTGACTTTC.

The chain is built from TRBV2 and TRBJ2-2; D ambiguous. V shed 3 bases and J shed 4 bases, with 3 bases lying between them. This CDR3 is built from 12 residues. CDR1 SNHLY and CDR2 FYNNEI come from the germline V gene. CDR3 sequence reads: CASSEPTGELFF. CDR3 bases: TGTGCCAGCAGTGAGCCCACCGGGGAGCTGTTTTTT.

This clonotype has just one count. This chain uses TRBV5-1 with TRBJ2-7; no clear D gene. Trimming left V 0 bases short and J 0 bases short, with 7 bases between. CDR3 length: 14 amino acids. CDR1 and CDR2 from the germline V gene are SGHRS and YFSETQ. The CDR3 protein is CASSLEAVSYEQYF. Written as DNA, the CDR3 is TGCGCCAGCAGCTTGGAGGCAGTCTCCTACGAGCAGTACTTC.

The chain uses TRBV7-6 and TRBJ2-5; 14 bases map to TRBD2. The CDR3 has 20 residues. Germline CDR1 reads SGHVS; CDR2 reads FNYEAQ. V lost 5 bases to trimming and J lost 3 bases; unmatched junction nucleotides: 17. CDR3 residues: CASSPHRPVRLAGGKETQYF. CDR3 coding DNA: TGTGCCAGCAGCCCCCATCGACCTGTACGACTAGCGGGAGGGAAAGAGACCCAGTACTTC.

The rearrangement uses TRBV19 and TRBJ2-1, with D perhaps matching TRBD2 (6 bases). Germline V gives CDR1 LNHDA, CDR2 SQIVND (reference sequence). This CDR3 comprises 14 residues. The V and J ends lost 7 bases and 6 bases respectively, with 16 bases between them. The CDR3 region has the DNA TGTGCCAGTACTAAGGCGGGAATCCCCAATGAGCAGTTCTTC. Its translation is CASTKAGIPNEQFF.

This chain connects TRBV20-1 to TRBJ2-1; D unresolved. This CDR3 comprises 15 residues. V shed 0 bases and J shed 2 bases, with 11 bases lying between them. From germline, CDR1 is DFQATT and CDR2 SNEGSKA (reference sequence). The CDR3 DNA reads as TGCAGTGCTAGAGATATGGCGGTAGCCTACAATGAGCAGTTCTTC. Protein sequence: CSARDMAVAYNEQFF.

Of note for this clonotype: Relative to the germline gene, one junction end is altered; a read error may explain this. This chain links TRBV28 with TRBJ2-7; D is unresolved. Germline V gives CDR1 MDHEN, CDR2 SYDVKM. CDR3 length: 17 residues. The CDR3 loop reads CVSSYAPRWEPSYEQYF. As DNA, the CDR3 is TGTGTCAGCAGTTATGCCCCTCGTTGGGAACCCTCCTACGAGCAGTACTTC.

The chain uses TRBV6-1 and TRBJ1-5, with D possibly being TRBD1 (5 bases). Germline assignment: CDR1 MNHNS and CDR2 SASEGT. Trimming removed 5 bases at V and 0 bases at J, with 14 bases between. The CDR3 has 16 amino acids. Here the CDR3 reads CASSTGWKYSNQPQHF. CDR3 DNA sequence: TGTGCCAGCAGTACAGGTTGGAAATATAGCAATCAGCCCCAGCATTTT.

This chain uses TRBV19 with TRBJ1-2; no clear D gene. Between the trimmed V and J ends, which lost 5 bases and 7 bases, there was a span of 11 bases. Germline V lookup: CDR1 LNHDA, CDR2 SQIVND (reference sequence). CDR3 length: 12 amino acids. The CDR3 reads CASSRSISGYTF. For the CDR3, the DNA is TGTGCCAGTAGTCGCTCCATAAGTGGCTACACCTTC.